The 5 T cell receptor beta chains below come from one sample, sequenced in a study of Graves' ophthalmopathy and Graves' hyperthyroidism. Amplification of TCR beta CDR3 regions used RNA transcripts. RT-PCR in the first round used HTBI primers; a second-round multiplex PCR followed. TCRdb re-called the multiplex PCR reads with MiXCR, one entry per CDR3 protein. The data hold around 1.1 million distinct CDR3 sequences, with around a third observed a single time. The sequenced sample was peripheral blood or thyroid tissue (not recorded which). The receptors originated from an adult man with Graves' hyperthyroidism.

At least ten counts were recorded for this clonotype. The rearrangement joins TRBV6-5 to TRBJ2-7; D ambiguous. This CDR3 region has 14 residues. V lost 3 bases and J 0 bases, leaving 9 bases between the germline ends. Germline V gene data show CDR1 as MNHEY and CDR2 as SVGAGI. DNA for the CDR3: TGTGCCAGCAGTTATACGGCCAGCTCCTACGAGCAGTACTTC. Protein: CASSYTASSYEQYF.

This clonotype was seen repeatedly, ten times or more. This chain uses TRBV6-5 with TRBJ1-6; the D is unclear. V was clipped by 6 bases and J by 9 bases, with 9 bases between them. This CDR3 comprises 12 residues. The germline V gene encodes CDR1 MNHEY and CDR2 SVGAGI. CDR3 loop: CASSTGVSPLHF. The CDR3 nucleotides are TGTGCCAGCAGCACCGGGGTTTCACCCCTCCACTTT.

This clonotype was counted a few times. The chain combines TRBV4-3 with TRBJ2-7; TRBD2 aligns across 9 bases. V lost 3 bases, J lost 1 base, and 4 bases stayed unmatched. CDR3 size: 15 residues. Germline V CDR1 and CDR2: LGHNA, YSLEER. The CDR3 nucleotides are TGCGCCAGCAGCCAGGGACTAGCCACGTCCTACGAGCAGTACTTC. It encodes CASSQGLATSYEQYF.

The J gene is TRBJ1-6, the V gene TRBV15; 9 nucleotides match TRBD1. Germline V gene lookup returns CDR1 LNHNV and CDR2 YYDKDF (reference sequence). The V segment lost 0 bases and the J segment 9 bases; nucleotides outside the gene matches: 6. The CDR3 is made up of 16 amino acids. The CDR3 is CATSRERTGASSPLHF. CDR3 in DNA: TGTGCCACCAGCAGAGAACGGACAGGGGCCAGTTCACCCCTCCACTTT.

This sequence joins TRBV5-1 and TRBJ1-1; D not certain. Germline V gives CDR1 SGHRS, CDR2 YFSETQ. The ends were cut back, 3 bases at V and 6 bases at J, with 9 bases in the middle. The CDR3 consists of 12 residues. The DNA for the CDR3 is TGCGCCAGCAGCTCCGACGGCGCTGAAGCTTTCTTT. It is translated as CASSSDGAEAFF.